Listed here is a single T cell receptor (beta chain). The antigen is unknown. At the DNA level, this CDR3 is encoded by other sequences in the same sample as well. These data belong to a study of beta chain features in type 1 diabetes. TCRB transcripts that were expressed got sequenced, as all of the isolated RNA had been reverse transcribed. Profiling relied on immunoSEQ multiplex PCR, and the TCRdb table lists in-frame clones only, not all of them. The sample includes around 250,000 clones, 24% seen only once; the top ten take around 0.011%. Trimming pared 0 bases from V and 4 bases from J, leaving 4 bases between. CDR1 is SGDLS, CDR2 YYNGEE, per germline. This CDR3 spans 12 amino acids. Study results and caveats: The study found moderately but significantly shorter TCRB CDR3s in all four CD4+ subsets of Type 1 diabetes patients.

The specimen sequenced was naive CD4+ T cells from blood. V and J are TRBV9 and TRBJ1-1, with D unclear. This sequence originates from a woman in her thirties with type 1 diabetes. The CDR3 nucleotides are TGTGCCAGCAGCGTAGCAGGCACTGAAGCTTTCTTT. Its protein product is CASSVAGTEAFF.